Listed below are T cell receptor beta chains from one sample, sequenced in a study of CD8 T cells in ankylosing spondylitis. MiXCR, run by TCRdb on the 5' RACE reads, gives a single entry per CDR3 protein. The table includes 84,000 or so distinct CDR3 sequences, roughly 27% detected once. Sequencing used blood, either unsorted or a sorted T cell fraction (not recorded which). The receptors were gathered from a male donor with ankylosing spondylitis or in good health (not recorded which). Each CDR3 is given with its conserved first and last residue. A D gene is named only where the DNA matches it firmly. Not all rows give a size; the values are once, few, many and, for expanded clones, a class.

>TRBJ2-1|TRBV28|TRBD2|.
CASSLLGLASNEQFF
TGTGCCAGCAGTTTATTGGGACTAGCATCCAATGAGCAGTTCTTC
>TRBJ2-7|TRBV15|.|.
CATSRDWVGGREQYF
TGTGCCACCAGCAGAGATTGGGTAGGAGGGCGGGAGCAGTACTTC
>TRBJ2-4|TRBV29-1|.|.
CSVAGRLAKNIQYF
TGCAGCGTTGCCGGTAGATTAGCCAAAAACATTCAGTACTTC
>TRBJ2-1|TRBV29-1|.|many
CSVLSGAGNEQFF
TGCAGCGTTCTATCGGGGGCTGGCAATGAGCAGTTCTTC
>TRBJ2-7|TRBV20-1|.|.
CSASGRPYEQYF
TGCAGTGCTAGCGGACGACCCTACGAGCAGTACTTC
>TRBJ1-5|TRBV12-3/TRBV12-4|.|.
CASSETWDQPQHF
TGTGCCAGCAGTGAAACCTGGGATCAGCCCCAGCATTTT
>TRBJ1-2|TRBV5-6|.|.
CASSWTAPLAHYTF
TGTGCCAGCAGCTGGACAGCCCCCCTGGCCCATTACACCTTC
>TRBJ2-3|TRBV5-1|.|.
CASSLVPSFATDTQYF
TGCGCCAGCAGCTTGGTGCCTAGTTTTGCGACAGATACGCAGTATTTT
>TRBJ1-5|TRBV4-1|TRBD1|many
CASSQARGFPFGGNQPQHF
TGCGCCAGCAGCCAAGCCAGGGGGTTCCCATTCGGTGGCAATCAGCCCCAGCATTTT
>TRBJ1-6|TRBV12-3/TRBV12-4|TRBD1|many
CASSTETGGALASPLHF
TGTGCCAGCAGCACGGAAACAGGGGGCGCCTTAGCTTCACCCCTCCACTTT
>TRBJ2-7|TRBV5-1|TRBD1|few
CASSWGQTGTGSSYEQYF
TGCGCCAGCAGCTGGGGCCAAACCGGGACAGGGAGCTCCTACGAGCAGTACTTC
>TRBJ1-2|TRBV15|TRBD1|.
CATSRDAGTANYGYTF
TGTGCCACCAGCAGAGACGCCGGGACAGCTAACTATGGCTACACCTTC
>TRBJ1-1|TRBV27|.|few
CASRPLVVREGPEGEAFF
TGTGCCAGCAGACCATTGGTTGTGAGGGAAGGTCCAGAGGGTGAAGCTTTCTTT
>TRBJ2-2|TRBV12-3/TRBV12-4|TRBD2|.
CASSLYPSGGANTGELFF
TGTGCCAGCAGTTTATACCCTAGCGGGGGGGCTAACACCGGGGAGCTGTTTTTT
>TRBJ2-1|TRBV29-1|.|.
CSALGGAHNEQFF
TGCAGCGCTCTGGGGGGGGCCCACAATGAGCAGTTCTTC
>TRBJ2-7|TRBV5-1|.|.
CASSLGNDYEQYF
TGCGCCAGCAGCTTGGGGAATGACTACGAGCAGTACTTC
>TRBJ2-3|TRBV10-3|.|once
CAISESSDTQYF
TGTGCCATCAGTGAGTCCTCAGATACGCAGTATTTT
>TRBJ1-3|TRBV5-1|.|.
CASSLDSIWSSGNTIYF
TGCGCCAGCAGCTTGGATTCTATATGGAGCTCTGGAAACACCATATATTTT
>TRBJ2-1|TRBV18|.|few
CASSPKILELTNNEQFF
TGTGCCAGCTCACCAAAGATACTCGAACTTACCAACAATGAGCAGTTCTTC
>TRBJ2-2|TRBV11-1|.|.
CASSLAPGFDPGTGELFF
TGTGCCAGCAGCTTAGCTCCGGGGTTCGACCCGGGCACCGGGGAGCTGTTTTTT
>TRBJ2-2|TRBV6-1|.|once
CASSEALLLTGELFF
TGTGCCAGCAGTGAAGCGCTTCTGTTGACCGGGGAGCTGTTTTTT
>TRBJ2-7|TRBV19|TRBD2|.
CASRFSAGGNSEQYF
TGTGCCAGTAGATTCTCGGCGGGAGGGAACAGCGAGCAGTACTTC
>TRBJ2-3|TRBV6-1|TRBD1|few
CASSEMTGVTDTQYF
TGTGCCAGCAGTGAAATGACAGGGGTTACAGATACGCAGTATTTT
>TRBJ2-7|TRBV20-1|.|few
CSASGSLVGEQYF
TGCAGTGCTAGCGGGAGTCTCGTTGGCGAGCAGTACTTC
>TRBJ1-2|TRBV5-1|.|.
CASGGLSNYGYTF
TGCGCCAGCGGTGGACTGTCTAACTATGGCTACACCTTC
>TRBJ2-1|TRBV5-1|TRBD2|few
CASTLGRGSYNEQFF
TGCGCCAGCACGCTTGGGCGGGGGTCCTACAATGAGCAGTTCTTC
>TRBJ2-1|TRBV20-1|.|few
CSAPTNYNEQFF
TGCAGTGCACCGACTAACTACAATGAGCAGTTCTTC
>TRBJ1-6|TRBV5-1|TRBD1|few
CASSLARDRDLHF
TGCGCCAGCAGCTTGGCACGGGACAGGGACCTCCACTTT
>TRBJ1-4|TRBV9|TRBD1|few
CASSTWTGTSEKLFF
TGTGCCAGCAGCACGTGGACAGGGACCTCTGAAAAACTGTTTTTT
>TRBJ2-5|TRBV12-3/TRBV12-4|.|.
CASSPGQREKQETQYF
TGTGCCAGCAGTCCCGGACAGAGGGAAAAACAAGAGACCCAGTACTTC
>TRBJ2-3|TRBV20-1|.|few
CSASPEVTDTQYF
TGCAGTGCTAGTCCAGAGGTGACAGATACGCAGTATTTT
>TRBJ2-1|TRBV20-1|TRBD2|.
CSATPGLGAYNEQFF
TGCAGTGCGACTCCGGGACTAGGGGCCTACAATGAGCAGTTCTTC
>TRBJ1-1|TRBV5-1|.|few
CASSLEFGGNTEAFF
TGCGCCAGCAGCTTGGAATTTGGAGGGAACACTGAAGCTTTCTTT
>TRBJ2-1|TRBV12-3/TRBV12-4|.|few
CASSLKMATQFF
TGTGCCAGCAGTTTAAAAATGGCTACACAGTTCTTC
>TRBJ2-5|TRBV11-2|.|few
CASSLEAREETQYF
TGTGCCAGCAGCTTAGAGGCCAGGGAAGAGACCCAGTACTTC
>TRBJ2-5|TRBV6-5|.|.
CASSSTGTPYQETQYF
TGTGCCAGCAGTTCCACCGGGACACCGTACCAAGAGACCCAGTACTTC
>TRBJ1-1|TRBV29-1|.|.
CSAITPTGLNTEAFF
TGCAGCGCCATAACTCCTACAGGGTTGAACACTGAAGCTTTCTTT
>TRBJ2-1|TRBV29-1|TRBD1|.
CSVPDRGANNEQFF
TGCAGCGTTCCTGACAGGGGGGCAAACAATGAGCAGTTCTTC
>TRBJ1-1|TRBV29-1|.|.
CSVKRGIDTEAFF
TGCAGCGTAAAGCGGGGGATCGACACTGAAGCTTTCTTT
>TRBJ2-5|TRBV18|.|.
CASSPRAGDQETQYF
TGTGCCAGCTCACCAAGGGCAGGTGACCAAGAGACCCAGTACTTC